A selection of T cell receptor beta chains follows, all from one sample in a study of T cell responses to AZD1222 COVID-19 vaccine. TCRdb's table, derived via immunoSEQ multiplex PCR, lists solely in-frame clones and lacks some. The repertoire has tens of thousands of clones, around 92% of them found once; the top ten carry around 2.8%. This sample comprised peripheral blood, obtained on day 0 of MenACWY control vaccination. Receptors were obtained from an adult in good health. CDR3s include the opening cysteine and the closing phenylalanine or tryptophan. A D gene is named only where the DNA matches it firmly. Some rows mark clone size as missing; the rest say once, few, many or name a class of expanded clone.

size: NA
J: TRBJ2-3
D: NA
V: TRBV27
DNA: TGTGCCAGCAGTTTATCGCCGGGACGGTTAGCGGCTAGGGATACGCAGTATTTT
CDR3: CASSLSPGRLAARDTQYF

size: once
J: TRBJ2-3
D: TRBD1
V: TRBV25-1
DNA: TGTGCCAGCAGTGGGGCGACAGGGGTGACAGATACGCAGTATTTT
CDR3: CASSGATGVTDTQYF

size: NA
J: TRBJ1-6
D: NA
V: TRBV2
DNA: TGTGCCAGCAGTTATCATGGGGGTTCACCCCTCCACTTT
CDR3: CASSYHGGSPLHF

size: NA
J: TRBJ2-7
D: TRBD1
V: TRBV7-9
DNA: TGTGCCAGCAGCCTAGAGGGACAGCCTTACGAGCAGTACTTC
CDR3: CASSLEGQPYEQYF

size: NA
J: TRBJ1-1
D: TRBD1
V: TRBV4-3
DNA: TGCGCCAGCAGCCAAGACGAAACAGGGGGCACTGAAGCTTTCTTT
CDR3: CASSQDETGGTEAFF

size: NA
J: TRBJ2-1
D: TRBD2
V: TRBV2
DNA: TGTGCCAGCAGTCTAGCGGGGGGGACCTACAATGAGCAGTTCTTC
CDR3: CASSLAGGTYNEQFF

size: NA
J: TRBJ1-1
D: NA
V: TRBV6-2/TRBV6-3
DNA: TGTGCCAGCAGTTACTCGACCCTGTTCACTGAAGCTTTCTTT
CDR3: CASSYSTLFTEAFF

size: NA
J: TRBJ1-2
D: NA
V: TRBV7-9
DNA: TGTGCCAGCATCCCAAGTGGCAGCGGGGGTTATGGCTACACCTTC
CDR3: CASIPSGSGGYGYTF

size: NA
J: TRBJ1-1
D: TRBD1
V: TRBV7-8
DNA: TGTGCCAGCAGCTTACGTGACAGGGGATCGAACACTGAAGCTTTCTTT
CDR3: CASSLRDRGSNTEAFF

size: few
J: TRBJ1-2
D: TRBD1
V: TRBV28
DNA: TGTGCCAGCATCGTCCCGGGACAGGGAGCCTACACCTTC
CDR3: CASIVPGQGAYTF

size: NA
J: TRBJ1-3
D: NA
V: TRBV6-1
DNA: TGTGCCAGCAGTGAAGTTTTGGTGGGGAACACCATATATTTT
CDR3: CASSEVLVGNTIYF

size: NA
J: TRBJ2-3
D: TRBD2
V: TRBV7-6
DNA: TGTGCCAGCAGCTTCCTAGCGGGGGGGCAAGAGGGAACAGATACGCAGTATTTT
CDR3: CASSFLAGGQEGTDTQYF

size: NA
J: TRBJ2-7
D: NA
V: TRBV5-3
DNA: TGTGCCAGAAGCCCGAGACAGGAGAGCTCCTACGAGCAGTACTTC
CDR3: CARSPRQESSYEQYF

size: NA
J: TRBJ1-6
D: NA
V: TRBV6-6
DNA: TGTGCCAGCAGTCTCTCCAGGCGTAGCTCCTATAATTCACCCCTCCACTTT
CDR3: CASSLSRRSSYNSPLHF